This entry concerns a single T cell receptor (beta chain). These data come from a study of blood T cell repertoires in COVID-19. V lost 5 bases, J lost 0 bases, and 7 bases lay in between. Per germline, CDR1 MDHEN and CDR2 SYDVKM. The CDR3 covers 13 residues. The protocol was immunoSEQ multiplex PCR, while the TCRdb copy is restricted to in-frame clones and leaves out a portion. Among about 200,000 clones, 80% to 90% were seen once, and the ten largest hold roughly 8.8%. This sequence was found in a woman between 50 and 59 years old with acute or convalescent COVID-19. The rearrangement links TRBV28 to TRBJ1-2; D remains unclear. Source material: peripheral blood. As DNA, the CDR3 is TGTGCCAGCAGTCTAACTTCTAACTATGGCTACACCTTC. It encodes CASSLTSNYGYTF.